A selection of T cell receptor beta chains follows, all from one sample in a study of T cell responses to AZD1222 COVID-19 vaccine. Method: immunoSEQ multiplex PCR; TCRdb's copy keeps in-frame clones and lacks some. The sample records 150,000 to 200,000 clones, nearly 95% being singletons. The sample here was peripheral blood, taken 28 days after the second AZD1222 dose. These receptors were collected from an adult who received the AZD1222 COVID-19 vaccine. Each CDR3 is given with its conserved first and last residue. Fields, in order: V gene, CDR3 protein.

>TRBV7-3
CASSYGTGDTQYF
>TRBV11-3
CASSLGHNEQFF
>TRBV27
CASSFTGSNQPQHF
>TRBV6-5
CASTDNRGQVRKQFF
>TRBV7-2
CASSPLPRGVLYEQYF
>TRBV5-1
CASSLGAGILGETQYF
>TRBV7-2
CASSSHRGRYEQYF
>TRBV29-1
CSVEAPTGGRNTEAFF
>TRBV7-2
CASSGNYEQYF
>TRBV12-3/TRBV12-4
CASSFGTDTQYF
>TRBV7-6
CASSLSGDRTDTQYF
>TRBV10-3
CAIRRTDESTDTQYF
>TRBV19
CASSTQRQGNQGEQYF
>TRBV24-1
CATSDATGFTEAFF
>TRBV6-6
CASSHGLAPEQYF
>TRBV2
CASSAQGQGPYEQYF
>TRBV7-3
CASSSWGSGANVLTF
>TRBV28
CASGSSSGNTIYF
>TRBV29-1
CSGSRGGEAFF
>TRBV7-7
CASSSSGNTGELFF
>TRBV7-9
CASSPTGEGSPLHF
>TRBV28
CASSSEGGSYEQYF
>TRBV19
CASSIITGVPAGNTIYF
>TRBV19
CASSIDGQGLGGNQPQHF
>TRBV6-1
CASSELASESTDTQYF
>TRBV30
CAWSGAGGGSSYEQYF
>TRBV7-9
CASSLEGGFGYEQYF
>TRBV19
CASSMGRRLNTEAFF
>TRBV2
CASSLESNEQFF
>TRBV7-2
CASSFGGGPYNEQFF
>TRBV5-1
CASSLGSGLRGEKLFF
>TRBV9
CASSPDGREGRGTQYF
>TRBV3-1/TRBV3-2
CASSQEFGRQPSGGFVGGVEQFF
>TRBV5-8
CASSLDRGVTGELFF
>TRBV7-9
CASSAPGILYEQYF
>TRBV6-5
CATRTDTQYF
>TRBV20-1
CSGWEKLFF
>TRBV7-2
CASSLHGDGTQEQFF
>TRBV9
CASSPRDPYGYTF
>TRBV4-1
CASSQDASWAGGYTF
>TRBV7-9
CASSNPRQGNTEAFF
>TRBV11-2
CASSLLQDPGTEAFF
>TRBV10-3
CAISQDGYGYTF
>TRBV12-3/TRBV12-4
CASSPSDEQFF
>TRBV27
CASSQSPWGRGGYTF
>TRBV19
CASSINRGGKSNQPQHF
>TRBV29-1
CSVGMGRSYGYTF
>TRBV28
CASSRQGAPAEAFF
>TRBV7-9
CASSLMGSAGRPLHF
>TRBV10-3
CAMTRDRGTGELFF
>TRBV29-1
CSVAPQTGVATEAFF
>TRBV3-1/TRBV3-2
CASSQGWPGGGYNSPLHF
>TRBV28
CASSFLQTGMGGYTF
>TRBV3-1/TRBV3-2
CASSQEGTVSSYEQYF